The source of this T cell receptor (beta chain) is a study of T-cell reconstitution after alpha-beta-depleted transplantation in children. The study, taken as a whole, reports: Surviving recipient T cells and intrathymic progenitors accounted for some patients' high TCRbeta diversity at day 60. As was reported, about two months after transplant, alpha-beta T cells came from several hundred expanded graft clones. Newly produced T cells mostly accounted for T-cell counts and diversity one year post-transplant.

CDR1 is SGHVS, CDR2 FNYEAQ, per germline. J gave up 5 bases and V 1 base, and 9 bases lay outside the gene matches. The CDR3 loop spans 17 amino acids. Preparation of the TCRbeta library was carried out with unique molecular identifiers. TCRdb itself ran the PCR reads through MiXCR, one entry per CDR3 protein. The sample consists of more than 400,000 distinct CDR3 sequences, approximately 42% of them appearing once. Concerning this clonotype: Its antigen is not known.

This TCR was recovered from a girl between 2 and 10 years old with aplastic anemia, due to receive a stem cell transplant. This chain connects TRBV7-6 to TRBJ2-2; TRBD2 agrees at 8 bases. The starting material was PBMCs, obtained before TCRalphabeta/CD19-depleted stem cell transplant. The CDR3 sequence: CASSLVDGGARTGELFF. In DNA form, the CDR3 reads TGTGCCAGCAGCTTAGTTGACGGGGGGGCCCGAACCGGGGAGCTGTTTTTT.